The rows below give T cell receptor delta chains drawn from one sample of a study of gammadelta T cells in human blood. TCRdb reapplied CATT to the RT-PCR reads. The table has about 1,000 delta-chain clones, 6.5% seen once. The source material was non-Vgamma9Vdelta2 gamma-delta T cells from infant blood. These receptors originate from a human donor. CDR3s leave out the opening cysteine and the closing phenylalanine or tryptophan.

V: TRDV1
length: 18
CDR3: ALGESRGPFSRAYTDKLI

V: TRDV2
length: 16
CDR3: ACDTAGPFSWDTRQMF

V: TRDV1
length: 15
CDR3: ALGELGMGDSTAQLF

V: TRDV1
length: 17
CDR3: ALGVKPSYGLGDTDKLI

V: TRDV1
length: 15
CDR3: ALGDLPTAGGFRPLI

V: TRDV1
length: 14
CDR3: ALGGAALGYTDKLI

V: TRDV1
length: 15
CDR3: ALGKRLGLGAADKLI

V: TRDV1
length: 17
CDR3: ALGFPAFLRISYTDKLI

V: TRDV1
length: 17
CDR3: ALGERMVSPYRRTDKLI

V: TRDV1
length: 20
CDR3: ALSFPLGMYWGLIPYTDKLI

V: TRDV1
length: 16
CDR3: ALGELAPGDTGADKLI

V: TRDV1
length: 17
CDR3: ALGELGLPTRGPTDKLI

V: TRDV1
length: 17
CDR3: ALGELYTRFSWDTRQMF

V: TRAV38-2/DV8
length: 22
CDR3: AYRSRGIPNDLTAWGRYTDKLI

V: TRDV1
length: 13
CDR3: ALGEPYPYTDKLI

V: TRDV3
length: 15
CDR3: ALERQGDTYTADKLI

V: TRDV1
length: 20
CDR3: ALGEPRFLGLGDVAYTDKLI

V: TRDV1
length: 15
CDR3: ALGEGSGGLPRDKLI

V: TRAV29/DV5
length: 16
CDR3: AASAPLPRGVSADKLI

V: TRDV1
length: 15
CDR3: ALGELVSDRKNDKLI

V: TRDV2
length: 25
CDR3: ACDTVPTYFAPLPDRRGSWDTRQMF

V: TRDV3
length: 14
CDR3: AFGLRDWGIIDKLI